The 9 T cell receptor beta chains below all came from one sample that was sequenced in a study of T cell changes during pregnancy in multiple sclerosis. The method was immunoSEQ multiplex PCR; TCRdb's version includes in-frame clones alone and lacks a portion of them. The table includes some 40,000 clones, about 92% detected once. Sequencing was done on a sample of peripheral blood. Receptors were obtained from a female donor with multiple sclerosis, enrolled in a pregnancy study.

The J gene is TRBJ1-2, the V gene TRBV19; unclear D gene. V lost 3 bases to trimming and J lost 8 bases, with 7 bases between them. This CDR3 is 11 amino acids long. CDR1 LNHDA and CDR2 SQIVND come from the germline V gene (reference sequence). The CDR3 is CASSIAQGYTF. For the CDR3, the DNA is TGTGCCAGTAGTATTGCGCAGGGCTACACCTTC.

V and J are TRBV19 and TRBJ1-2, with a tentative D call TRBD1 (5 bases). The CDR3 has 13 residues. Germline CDR1 LNHDA, CDR2 SQIVND (reference sequence). Trimming took 4 bases from V and 8 from J, leaving 14 bases between them. Here the CDR3 reads CASSTALGVGYTF. CDR3 sequence (DNA): TGTGCCAGTAGTACTGCCCTAGGGGTAGGCTACACCTTC.

V and J are TRBV30 and TRBJ2-7; 11 bases align to TRBD2. The germline gives CDR1 GTSNPN, CDR2 SVGIG (reference sequence). The junction had 1 base not matched to a gene; V was cut back by 3 bases and J by 0 bases. The CDR3 loop spans 14 amino acids. The DNA of the CDR3 is TGTGCCTGGAGGGGGACTAGCGGCTCCTACGAGCAGTACTTC. Protein: CAWRGTSGSYEQYF.

The genes are TRBV6-6 and TRBJ2-3; D unresolved. V lost 4 bases and J 4 bases, leaving 18 bases between the germline ends. The CDR3 length is 16 residues. Germline CDR1 and CDR2: MNHNY and SVGAGI (reference sequence). The CDR3 DNA is TGTGCCAGCAGTTCCCCGATGAGTCGTGTTGCAGATACGCAGTATTTT. The encoded protein is CASSSPMSRVADTQYF.

The V call is TRBV9, the J call TRBJ2-6, with a possible D match to TRBD2 (6 bases). The germline V gene encodes CDR1 SGDLS and CDR2 YYNGEE. CDR3 length: 15 amino acids. V lost 2 bases to trimming and J lost 4 bases, with 10 bases between them. CDR3 sequence: CASSVGTSGANVLTF. The CDR3 region has the DNA TGTGCCAGCAGCGTTGGGACTTCCGGGGCCAACGTCCTGACTTTC.

CDR3 amino acids: CASSPDYEQYF. DNA of the CDR3: TGTGCCAGCAGCCCCGACTACGAGCAGTACTTC. The rearrangement joins TRBV7-6 to TRBJ2-7; D is unclear. CDR3 length: 11 amino acids. Germline values: CDR1 SGHVS, CDR2 FNYEAQ. V dropped 5 bases and J dropped 3 bases, with 5 bases sitting between them.

CDR3 coding DNA: TGTGCCAGCAGAAAACAGGGAGGAAACACTGAAGCTTTCTTT. Protein: CASRKQGGNTEAFF. This chain connects TRBV13 to TRBJ1-1; tentative D call: TRBD1 (6 bases). The V gene lost 6 bases and the J gene lost 2 bases, with 13 bases spanning the gap. The CDR3 loop spans 14 amino acids. In germline, CDR1 is PRHDT, CDR2 FYEKMQ (reference sequence).

The V gene is TRBV7-9, the J gene TRBJ2-6, with TRBD1 identical over 9 bases. V shed 4 bases, J shed 2 bases, and the junction held 6 bases outside the gene matches. This CDR3 spans 17 amino acids. Germline V gene sequence: CDR1 SEHNR, CDR2 FQNEAQ (reference sequence). As DNA, the CDR3 is TGTGCCAGCAGCTCCCGATGGGACAGGGCTGGGGCCAACGTCCTGACTTTC. Amino acids: CASSSRWDRAGANVLTF.

The chain carries TRBV7-2 and TRBJ1-4; a possible D gene is TRBD1 (5 bases). Trimming cost V 5 bases and J 8 bases, with 15 bases left between them. This CDR3 comprises 14 residues. CDR1 and CDR2 from the germline V gene are SGHTA and FQGNSA. The CDR3 DNA follows: TGTGCCAGCAGCCCCCCGGGGGATGGAGAAAAACTGTTTTTT. Encoded protein: CASSPPGDGEKLFF.